This T cell receptor beta chain was sequenced for a study of blood T cell repertoires in COVID-19. Study-level background: In each case, the material was cDNA or gDNA derived from T cells, B-cell-depleted T cells, or PBMCs.

This CDR3 is built from 16 residues. V lost 4 bases, J lost 1 base, and 16 bases lay in between. The germline gives CDR1 MNHEY, CDR2 SVGAGI. In the study's own analysis: Reference gene primers were amplified, and this amplification served to estimate nucleated cell counts. Clones were sequenced by immunoSEQ multiplex PCR, and TCRdb holds only the in-frame ones, with some missing. That table furnishes V, J and clone size, whereas the DNA furnished D and trimming. The sample includes roughly 100,000 clones, 81% of them seen just once. The gene calls are TRBV6-5 and TRBJ1-2; D is ambiguous. Sequenced sample: peripheral blood. The TCR comes from a man older than 75 with acute or convalescent COVID-19. The CDR3 is CASSFQRATLNYGYTF. The CDR3 nucleotides read TGTGCCAGCAGTTTCCAGCGGGCCACCCTTAACTATGGCTACACCTTC.